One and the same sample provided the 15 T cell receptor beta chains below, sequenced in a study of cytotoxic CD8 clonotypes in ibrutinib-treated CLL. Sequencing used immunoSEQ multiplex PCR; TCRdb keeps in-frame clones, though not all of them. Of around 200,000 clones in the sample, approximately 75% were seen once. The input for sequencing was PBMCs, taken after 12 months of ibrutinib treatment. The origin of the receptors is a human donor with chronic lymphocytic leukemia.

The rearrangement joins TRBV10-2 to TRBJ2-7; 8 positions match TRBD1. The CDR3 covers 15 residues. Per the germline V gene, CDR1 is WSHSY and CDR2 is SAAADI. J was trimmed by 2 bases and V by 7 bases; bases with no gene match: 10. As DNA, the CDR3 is TGCGCCAGCACGACAGGGGCCACAAGTCCCTACGAGCAGTACTTC. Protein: CASTTGATSPYEQYF.

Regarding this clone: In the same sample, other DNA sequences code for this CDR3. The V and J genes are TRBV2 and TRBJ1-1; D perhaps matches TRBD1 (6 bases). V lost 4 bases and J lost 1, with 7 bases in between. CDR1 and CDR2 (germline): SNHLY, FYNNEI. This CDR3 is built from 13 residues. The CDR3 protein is CASSGTANTEAFF. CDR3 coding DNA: TGTGCCAGCAGTGGGACAGCGAACACTGAAGCTTTCTTT.

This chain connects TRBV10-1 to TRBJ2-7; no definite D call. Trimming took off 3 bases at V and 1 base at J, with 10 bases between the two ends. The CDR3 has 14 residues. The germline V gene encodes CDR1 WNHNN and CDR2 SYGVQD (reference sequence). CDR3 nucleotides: TGCGCCAGCAGTGATGAAGGACGGTCCTACGAGCAGTACTTC. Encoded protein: CASSDEGRSYEQYF.

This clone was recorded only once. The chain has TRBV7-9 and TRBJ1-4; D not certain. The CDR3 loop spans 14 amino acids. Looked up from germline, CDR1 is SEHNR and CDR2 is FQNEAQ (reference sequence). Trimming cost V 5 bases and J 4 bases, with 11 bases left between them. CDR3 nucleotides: TGTGCCAGCAGCACCGGTTGGGGTAATGAAAAACTGTTTTTT. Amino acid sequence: CASSTGWGNEKLFF.

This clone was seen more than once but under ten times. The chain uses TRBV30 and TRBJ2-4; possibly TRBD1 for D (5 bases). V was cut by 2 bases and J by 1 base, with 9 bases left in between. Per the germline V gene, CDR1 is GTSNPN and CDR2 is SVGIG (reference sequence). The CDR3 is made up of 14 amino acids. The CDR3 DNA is TGTGCCTGGAGTTCAGGGATGGCCAAAAACATTCAGTACTTC. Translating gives CAWSSGMAKNIQYF.

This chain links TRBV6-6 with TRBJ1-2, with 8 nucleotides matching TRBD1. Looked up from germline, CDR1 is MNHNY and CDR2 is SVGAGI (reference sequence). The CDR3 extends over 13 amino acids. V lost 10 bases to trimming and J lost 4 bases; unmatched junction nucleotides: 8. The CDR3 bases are TGTGCCACCGAGGAGGACAGGGTCTATGGCTACACCTTC. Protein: CATEEDRVYGYTF.

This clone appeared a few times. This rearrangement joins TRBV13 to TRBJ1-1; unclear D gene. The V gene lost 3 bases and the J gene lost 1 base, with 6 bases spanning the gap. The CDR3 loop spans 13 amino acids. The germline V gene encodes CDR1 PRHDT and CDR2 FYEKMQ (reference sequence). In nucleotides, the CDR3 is TGTGCCAGCAGCTTGAAGGGGAACACTGAAGCTTTCTTT. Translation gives CASSLKGNTEAFF.

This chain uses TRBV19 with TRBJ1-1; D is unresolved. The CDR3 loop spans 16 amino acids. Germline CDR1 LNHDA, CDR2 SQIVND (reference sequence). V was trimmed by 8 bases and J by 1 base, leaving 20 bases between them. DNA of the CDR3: TGTGCCAGTTGGGGATGGCAGGCTGGCGGGAACACTGAAGCTTTCTTT. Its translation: CASWGWQAGGNTEAFF.

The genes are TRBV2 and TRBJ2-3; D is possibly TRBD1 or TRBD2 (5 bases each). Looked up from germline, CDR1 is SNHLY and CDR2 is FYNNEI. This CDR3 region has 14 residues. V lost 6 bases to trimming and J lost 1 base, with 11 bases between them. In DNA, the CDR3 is TGTGCCAGCAGAAGGGGACCGCGCACAGATACGCAGTATTTT. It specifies CASRRGPRTDTQYF.

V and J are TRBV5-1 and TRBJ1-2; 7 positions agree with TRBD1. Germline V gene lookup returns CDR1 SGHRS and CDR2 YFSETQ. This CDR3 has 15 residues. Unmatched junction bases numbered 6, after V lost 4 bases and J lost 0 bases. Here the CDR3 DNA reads TGCGCCAGCAGCCTCGGGACAGCCTCTAACTATGGCTACACCTTC. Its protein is CASSLGTASNYGYTF.

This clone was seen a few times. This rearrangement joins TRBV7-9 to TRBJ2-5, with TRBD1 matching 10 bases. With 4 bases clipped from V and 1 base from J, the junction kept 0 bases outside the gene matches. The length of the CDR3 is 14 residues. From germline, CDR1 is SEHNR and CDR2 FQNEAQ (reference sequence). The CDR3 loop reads CASSWDRGQETQYF. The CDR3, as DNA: TGTGCCAGCAGCTGGGACAGGGGCCAAGAGACCCAGTACTTC.

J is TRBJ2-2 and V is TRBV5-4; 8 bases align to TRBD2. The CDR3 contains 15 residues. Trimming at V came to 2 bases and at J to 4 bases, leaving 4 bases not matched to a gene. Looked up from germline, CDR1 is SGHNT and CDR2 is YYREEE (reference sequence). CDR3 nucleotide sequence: TGTGCCAGCAGCTTCCGGGGGGGCCCCACCGGGGAGCTGTTTTTT. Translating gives CASSFRGGPTGELFF.

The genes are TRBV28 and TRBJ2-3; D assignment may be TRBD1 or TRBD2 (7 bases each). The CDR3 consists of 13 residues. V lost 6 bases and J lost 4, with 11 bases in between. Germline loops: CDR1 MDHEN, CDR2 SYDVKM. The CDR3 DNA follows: TGTGCCAGCAGCTCAGGGGGGGCAGATACGCAGTATTTT. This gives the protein CASSSGGADTQYF.

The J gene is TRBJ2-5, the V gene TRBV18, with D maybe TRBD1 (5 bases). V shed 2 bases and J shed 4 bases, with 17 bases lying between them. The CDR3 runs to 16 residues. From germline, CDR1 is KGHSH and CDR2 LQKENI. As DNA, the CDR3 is TGTGCCAGCTCACCAGTAGGGGCCTACCTTCGAGAGACCCAGTACTTC. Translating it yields CASSPVGAYLRETQYF.

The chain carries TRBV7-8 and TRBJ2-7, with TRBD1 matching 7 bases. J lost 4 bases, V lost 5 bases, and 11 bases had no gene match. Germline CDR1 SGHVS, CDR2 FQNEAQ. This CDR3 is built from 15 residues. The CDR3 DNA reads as TGTGCCAGCAGCCCGCGAGGGGCACAGGGGTACGAGCAGTACTTC. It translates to CASSPRGAQGYEQYF.